This record looks at one TCR beta chain sequence and its context. These data belong to a study of T cells in Graves' hyperthyroidism and ophthalmopathy. Amplified TCR beta CDR3 regions came from RNA transcripts. A set of HTBI primers served as the primers for a first-round RT-PCR of the TCR CDR3. TCRdb fed the multiplex PCR reads into MiXCR, producing one record per CDR3 protein. The table records about 500,000 distinct CDR3 sequences, roughly 17% of them present only once. This CDR3 region has 13 residues. The trim removed 4 bases at V and 5 bases at J, leaving 0 bases unmatched. Germline V gives CDR1 MRHNA, CDR2 SNTAGT. For Graves' hyperthyroidism to be stable, ophthalmopathy could not progress within 18 months. The study left out patients who had uncontrolled infection, other autoimmune disease, pregnancy or lactation. Each diagnosis drew on symptoms, thyroxine, TRAb, thyroid ultrasound and orbital computed tomography findings. Source material for PBMCs was about 11 ml fresh peripheral blood.

The chain is built from TRBV6-4 and TRBJ2-3; 10 bases are shared with TRBD2. The sample was blood. The TCR was taken from a woman aged 18-29 years with Graves' hyperthyroidism. The CDR3 here is CASSGTSGDTQYF. CDR3 nucleotides: TGTGCCAGCAGTGGGACTAGCGGAGATACGCAGTATTTT.